These 6 T cell receptor beta chains came from one sample sequenced in a study of blood T cell repertoires in COVID-19. Sequencing was performed with immunoSEQ multiplex PCR; in TCRdb, only in-frame clones are kept and a portion is missing. The sample lists 250,000 to 350,000 clones, approximately 83% seen once, with about 15% in the top ten. Sequencing input: peripheral blood. The origin of the receptors is a person aged 65 to 85 with COVID-19, enrolled during active disease.

This chain links TRBV9 with TRBJ2-1; 12 positions match TRBD2. The germline CDR1 and CDR2 sequences are SGDLS and YYNGEE. CDR3 size: 17 residues. V trimming: 4 bases; J trimming: 0 bases; junction bases outside the gene matches: 5. The CDR3 loop reads CASSQTSGGFSYNEQFF. Written as DNA, the CDR3 is TGTGCCAGCAGCCAGACTAGCGGGGGCTTCTCCTACAATGAGCAGTTCTTC.

The chain recombines TRBV9 with TRBJ1-1, with D tentatively TRBD1 (5 bases). The CDR3 spans 14 residues. The germline gives CDR1 SGDLS, CDR2 YYNGEE. V gave up 2 bases and J gave up 0 bases, with 8 bases separating them. CDR3: CASSVQTVNTEAFF. CDR3 sequence (DNA): TGTGCCAGCAGCGTCCAGACAGTGAACACTGAAGCTTTCTTT.

The table lists this clone with a count of one. The gene calls are TRBV7-8 and TRBJ2-7; D is undetermined. The CDR3 is made up of 14 amino acids. Trimming took off 2 bases at V and 1 base at J, with 9 bases between the two ends. Germline V CDR1 and CDR2: SGHVS, FQNEAQ. CDR3 sequence reads: CASSLFDKSYEQYF. The CDR3 nucleotides are TGTGCCAGCAGCTTATTCGACAAATCCTACGAGCAGTACTTC.

V and J are TRBV25-1 and TRBJ2-5; 7 nucleotides align to TRBD1. This CDR3 has 14 amino acids. Germline V CDR1 and CDR2: MGHDK, SYGVNS. The V gene end was trimmed by 10 bases and the J gene end by 5 bases; junction bases not matched to a gene: 13. The chain's CDR3 is CATNDREGVETQYF. The CDR3 nucleotides are TGTGCCACCAACGACAGGGAAGGGGTTGAGACCCAGTACTTC.

The V gene is TRBV27, the J gene TRBJ2-7; weak D call: TRBD2 (5 bases). V was shortened by 2 bases and J by 7 bases, with 15 bases between the two germline ends. CDR3 length equals 14 residues. Per the germline V gene, CDR1 is MNHEY and CDR2 is SMNVEV (reference sequence). CDR3 sequence (DNA): TGTGCCAGCAGTTTAGATCGGGGTTTGGGAGAGCAGTACTTC. Protein: CASSLDRGLGEQYF.

The J gene is TRBJ2-3, the V gene TRBV7-2, with TRBD2 matching over 8 bases. J was trimmed by 7 bases and V by 2 bases; bases with no gene match: 8. Germline loops: CDR1 SGHTA, CDR2 FQGNSA. The CDR3 consists of 15 residues. Here the CDR3 reads CASSLLSGDLYTQYF. CDR3 in DNA: TGTGCCAGCAGCTTACTTAGCGGGGATTTATATACGCAGTATTTT.